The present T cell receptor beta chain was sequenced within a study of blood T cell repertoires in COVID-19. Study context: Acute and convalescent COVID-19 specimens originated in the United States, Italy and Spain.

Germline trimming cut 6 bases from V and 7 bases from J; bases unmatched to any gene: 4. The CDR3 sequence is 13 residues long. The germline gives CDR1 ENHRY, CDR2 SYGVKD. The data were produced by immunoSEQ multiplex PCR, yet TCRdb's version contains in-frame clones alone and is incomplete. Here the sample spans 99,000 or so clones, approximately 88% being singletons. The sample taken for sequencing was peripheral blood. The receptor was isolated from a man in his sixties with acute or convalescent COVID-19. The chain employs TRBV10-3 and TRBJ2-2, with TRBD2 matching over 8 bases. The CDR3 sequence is CAIRPAGGGELFF. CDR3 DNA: TGTGCCATCAGACCCGCGGGGGGCGGGGAGCTGTTTTTT.